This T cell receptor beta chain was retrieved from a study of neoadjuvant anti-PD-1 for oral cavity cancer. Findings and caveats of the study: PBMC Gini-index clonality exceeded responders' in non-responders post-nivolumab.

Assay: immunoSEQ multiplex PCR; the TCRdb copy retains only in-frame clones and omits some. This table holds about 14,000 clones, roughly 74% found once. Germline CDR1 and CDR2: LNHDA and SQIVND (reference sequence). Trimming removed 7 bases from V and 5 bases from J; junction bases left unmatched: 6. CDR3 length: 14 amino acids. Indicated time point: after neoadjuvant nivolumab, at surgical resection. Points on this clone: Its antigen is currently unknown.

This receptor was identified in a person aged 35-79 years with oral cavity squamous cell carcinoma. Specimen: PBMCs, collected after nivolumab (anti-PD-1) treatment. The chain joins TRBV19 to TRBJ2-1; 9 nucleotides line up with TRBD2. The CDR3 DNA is TGTGCCAGTAACCCAGCGGGAGGCCACAATGAGCAGTTCTTC. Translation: CASNPAGGHNEQFF. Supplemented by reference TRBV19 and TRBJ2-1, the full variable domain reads DGGITQSPKYLFRKEGQNVTLSCEQNLNHDAMYWYRQDPGQGLRLIYYSQIVNDFQKGDIAEGYSVSREKKESFPLTVTSAQKNPTAFYLCASNPAGGHNEQFFGPGTRLTVL.